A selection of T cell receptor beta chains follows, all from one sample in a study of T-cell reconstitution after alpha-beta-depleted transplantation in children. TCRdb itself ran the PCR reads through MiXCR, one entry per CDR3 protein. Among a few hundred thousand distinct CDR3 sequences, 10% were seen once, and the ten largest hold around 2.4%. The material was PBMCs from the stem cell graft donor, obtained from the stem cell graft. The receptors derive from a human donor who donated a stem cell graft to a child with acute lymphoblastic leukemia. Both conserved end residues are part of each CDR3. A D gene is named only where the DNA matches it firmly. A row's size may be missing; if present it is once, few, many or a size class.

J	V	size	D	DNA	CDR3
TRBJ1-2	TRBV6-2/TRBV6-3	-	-	TGTGCCAGCAGTTATTTTCGGACAGACTATGGCTACACCTTC	CASSYFRTDYGYTF
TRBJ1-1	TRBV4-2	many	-	TGTGCCAGCAGCACCCGGGGTTTCGAAGCTTTCTTT	CASSTRGFEAFF
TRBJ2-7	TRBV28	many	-	TGTGCCAGCAGTCACCTCCCCCAGATGAGCTCCTACGAGCAGTACTTC	CASSHLPQMSSYEQYF
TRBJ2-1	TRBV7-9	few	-	TGTGCCAGCAGCTTAACCGGGACTCCGACAGGCAATGAGCAGTTCTTC	CASSLTGTPTGNEQFF
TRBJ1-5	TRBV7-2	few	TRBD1	TGTGCCAGCAGCTCACGACAGGGAGATCAGCCCCAGCATTTT	CASSSRQGDQPQHF
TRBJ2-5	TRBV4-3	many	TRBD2	TGCGCCAGCAGCCAAGATCTCTCGGGCGGGAGGGCCTGGGAGACCCAGTACTTC	CASSQDLSGGRAWETQYF
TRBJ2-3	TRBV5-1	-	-	TGCGCCAGCAGCTTACTCCAAACAGATACGCAGTATTTT	CASSLLQTDTQYF
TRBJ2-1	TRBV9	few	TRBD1	TGTGCCAGCAGCGCCGGGACAGGGGCCAATGAGCAGTTCTTC	CASSAGTGANEQFF
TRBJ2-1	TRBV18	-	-	TGTGCCAGCTCACCACCGCTAGACTGGGACTACAATGAGCAGTTCTTC	CASSPPLDWDYNEQFF
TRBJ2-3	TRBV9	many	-	TGTGCCAGCAGCCCCTACCCGCAGCTCGGGCCAGATACGCAGTATTTT	CASSPYPQLGPDTQYF
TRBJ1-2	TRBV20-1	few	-	TGCAGTGCTAGCCGCTTAGACGAATATGGCTACACCTTC	CSASRLDEYGYTF
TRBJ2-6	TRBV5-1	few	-	TGCGCCAGCAGCTTGTCAGAGGGCGTTAGCCCTGGGGCCAACGTCCTGACTTTC	CASSLSEGVSPGANVLTF
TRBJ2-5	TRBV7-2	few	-	TGTGCCAGCAGCCCAGCTAGTTACCGAGAGACCCAGTACTTC	CASSPASYRETQYF
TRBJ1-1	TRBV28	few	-	TGTGCCAGCAGTTCCATGGACGGGAACACTGAAGCTTTCTTT	CASSSMDGNTEAFF
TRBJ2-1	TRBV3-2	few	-	TGTGCCAGCAGCTTTCAGGCAGCTCCCTACAATGAGCAGTTCTTC	CASSFQAAPYNEQFF
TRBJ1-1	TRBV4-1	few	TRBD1	TGCGCCAGCAGCCAAGCGGGAACAGGGGGGGTCGAAGCTTTCTTT	CASSQAGTGGVEAFF
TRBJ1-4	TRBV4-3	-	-	TGCGCCAGCAGCCAGGACTGGCGGTCTAATGAAAAACTGTTTTTT	CASSQDWRSNEKLFF
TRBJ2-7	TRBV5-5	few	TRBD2	TGTGCCAGCAGCTTCACTAGCGGGAGCCTATACGAGCAGTACTTC	CASSFTSGSLYEQYF
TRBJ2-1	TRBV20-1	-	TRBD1	TGCAGTGCTAAAGACCCGGGACAGGTGTACAATGAGCAGTTCTTC	CSAKDPGQVYNEQFF
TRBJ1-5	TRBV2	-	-	TGTGCCAGCAGTGACCCCGGGGACACAAGCAATCAGCCCCAGCATTTT	CASSDPGDTSNQPQHF
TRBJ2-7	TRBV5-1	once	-	TGCGCCAGCAGCCCAGTTGACCCGTCCTCCGAGCAGTACTTC	CASSPVDPSSEQYF
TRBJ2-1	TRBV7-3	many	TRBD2	TGTGCCAGCAGCCCTAGCGGGAGGGCCACTTTTCTGTTCTTC	CASSPSGRATFLFF
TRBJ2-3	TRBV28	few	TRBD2	TGTGCCAGCAGCACCGGATCGGGAAGCGGGAGTCGGCCAGATACGCAGTATTTT	CASSTGSGSGSRPDTQYF
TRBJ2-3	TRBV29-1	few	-	TGCAGCGTTGAGAGGCAGTCCACAGATACGCAGTATTTT	CSVERQSTDTQYF
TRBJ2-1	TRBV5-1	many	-	TGCGCCAGCAGCTTAAGGCCTCGCGATGAGCAGTTCTTC	CASSLRPRDEQFF
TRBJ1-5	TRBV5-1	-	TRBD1	TGCGCCAGCAGCACAGGGACAGGGCTTCAGCCCCAGCATTTT	CASSTGTGLQPQHF
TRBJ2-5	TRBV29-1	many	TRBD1	TGCAGCGCTACAGGGGCTTCGTACCAAGAGACCCAGTACTTC	CSATGASYQETQYF
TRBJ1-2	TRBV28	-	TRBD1	TGTGCCAGCAGTTTTCTGGGACAGGGAAGAGACGGCTACACCTTC	CASSFLGQGRDGYTF
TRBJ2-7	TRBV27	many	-	TGTGCCAGCAGTTTATCTTCCCCCTACGAGCAGTACTTC	CASSLSSPYEQYF
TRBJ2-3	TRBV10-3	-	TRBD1	TGTGCCATCAGTGAGGCCGGGACAGGGGGCGTGGGAGATACGCAGTATTTT	CAISEAGTGGVGDTQYF
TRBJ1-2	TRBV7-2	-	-	TGTGCCAGCAGCTCCGGACGGTCTAACTATGGCTACACCTTC	CASSSGRSNYGYTF
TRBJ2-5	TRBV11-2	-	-	TGTGTCAGCTCTCCGTCCATGGGTCCGACGGAGACCCAGTACTTC	CVSSPSMGPTETQYF
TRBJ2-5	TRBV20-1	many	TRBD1	TGCAGTGCAACCGGGACAGGCGAAGAGACCCAGTACTTC	CSATGTGEETQYF
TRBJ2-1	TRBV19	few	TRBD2	TGTGCCAGTAGTTGGACTAGCGGAGAGGGAGAGCAGTTCTTC	CASSWTSGEGEQFF
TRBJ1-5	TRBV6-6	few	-	TGTGCCAGACAGGGTGCGGGTCAGCCCCAGCATTTT	CARQGAGQPQHF
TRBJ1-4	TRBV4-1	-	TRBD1	TGCGCCAGCAGCCAAGGGCAGGGGGTTGAAAAACTGTTTTTT	CASSQGQGVEKLFF
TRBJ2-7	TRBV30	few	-	TGTGCCTGGAGTGTGAATGATTTTGGCGAGCAGTACTTC	CAWSVNDFGEQYF
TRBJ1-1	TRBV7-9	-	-	TGTGCCAGCAGCTTAGCGTACGGGAACACTGAAGCTTTCTTT	CASSLAYGNTEAFF
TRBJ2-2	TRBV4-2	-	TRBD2	TGTGCCAGCAGCCAATCTAGCGGGAGAGATACCGGGGAGCTGTTTTTT	CASSQSSGRDTGELFF
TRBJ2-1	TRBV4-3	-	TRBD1	TGCGCCAGCAGCCAAGGGACAGGGGGCTATGAGCAGTTCTTC	CASSQGTGGYEQFF
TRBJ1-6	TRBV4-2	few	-	TGTGCCAGCAGCCAAGAAGGGGATAATTCACCCCTCCACTTT	CASSQEGDNSPLHF
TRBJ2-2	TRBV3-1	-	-	TGTGCCAGCAGCCAAGGAAGGAGAGAGGTGGGGACGATGAACACCGGGGAGCTGTTTTTT	CASSQGRREVGTMNTGELFF
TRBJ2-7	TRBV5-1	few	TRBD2	TGCGCCAGCAGCCTGACCCCTTTGGGGGAGGGGTCCTACGAGCAGTACTTC	CASSLTPLGEGSYEQYF
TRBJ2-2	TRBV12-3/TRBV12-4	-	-	TGTGCCAGCAGAAGTGGTACCGGGGAGCTGTTTTTT	CASRSGTGELFF
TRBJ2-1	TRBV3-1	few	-	TGTGCCAGCAGCCAAGACGAGGACAGTAACAATGAGCAGTTCTTC	CASSQDEDSNNEQFF
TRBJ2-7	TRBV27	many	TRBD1	TGTGCCAGCAGTTATGACAGGGGCTCCTACGAGCAGTACTTC	CASSYDRGSYEQYF
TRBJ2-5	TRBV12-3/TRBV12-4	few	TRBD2	TGTGCCAGCAACCTGCGGGGGGGTCAAGAGACCCAGTACTTC	CASNLRGGQETQYF
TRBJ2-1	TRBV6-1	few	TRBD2	TGTGCCAGCGGAGGACTAGCGGACTCCTACAATGAGCAGTTCTTC	CASGGLADSYNEQFF